This T cell receptor (beta chain) was obtained from a study of OX40 agonist ivuxolimab in advanced cancers. Overall study findings and caveats: Several nonresponders also turned out to have low normalized T-cell clonal expansion.

Germline assignment: CDR1 SGHNT and CDR2 YYREEE (reference sequence). The V gene lost 2 bases and the J gene lost 6 bases, with 9 bases spanning the gap. There are 13 residues in the CDR3. About this clone: Antigen: not known.

The protocol was immunoSEQ multiplex PCR, while the TCRdb copy is restricted to in-frame clones and leaves out a portion. This table holds around 94,000 clones, around nine tenths found once. The TCR was taken from an adult with an advanced solid tumor such as melanoma, head and neck, liver or kidney cancer. This material consisted of CD4+ or CD8+ T cells sorted from blood, taken in a trial of the OX40 agonist ivuxolimab. The chain links TRBV5-4 to TRBJ2-4; tentatively, D is TRBD2 (6 bases). CDR3 sequence: CASSFTGVNIQYF. As DNA, the CDR3 is TGTGCCAGCAGCTTCACGGGAGTAAACATTCAGTACTTC.